This T cell receptor (beta chain) is from a study of T cells in Graves' hyperthyroidism and ophthalmopathy. It was RNA transcripts that yielded the amplified TCR beta CDR3 regions. HTBI primers were employed in a first-round RT-PCR of the TCR CDR3. MiXCR, applied by TCRdb to the multiplex PCR reads, yields one record per CDR3 protein. The table shows some 500,000 distinct CDR3 sequences, with roughly a quarter occurring only once. The CDR3 has 15 amino acids. Germline values: CDR1 MNHEY, CDR2 SMNVEV (reference sequence). Trimming left V 4 bases short and J 8 bases short, with 20 bases between. This clonotype was seen many times. What it binds is not known. Study-wide results and limits: Peripheral blood also featured most of the thyroid clonotypes expanded above 0.001.

The sample comprised blood. The chain couples TRBV27 to TRBJ1-2, with a tentative D call TRBD1 (6 bases). This receptor was obtained from a woman younger than 45 with Graves' ophthalmopathy. The CDR3 spells CASSSYLTQGSGYTF. CDR3 nucleotide sequence: TGTGCCAGCAGTTCTTACCTTACCCAGGGGAGCGGCTACACCTTC.